The rows below give T cell receptor beta chains drawn from one sample of a study of shared clonotypes between healthy human individuals. This table comes from immunoSEQ multiplex PCR, and its TCRdb copy is limited to in-frame clones, with some not included. This table holds fewer than 100,000 clones, 67% found once. The sample taken for sequencing was memory CD8+ T cells sorted from blood. The receptors shown here come from a man under 40 in good health. Both conserved end residues are part of each CDR3. The D gene is left open where the match is weak. Expanded clones are given a class, and other clones once, few, many or no size at all.

TRBJ2-7	.	TRBD2	TRBV6-5	TGTGCCAGCAAACGAGGCGGGAGCTCCTACGAGCAGTACTTC	CASKRGGSSYEQYF
TRBJ2-3	many	TRBD2	TRBV19	TGTGCCAGTAGTGTGACTAGCGGGAATCAGGCGTTAACAAAGGATACGCAGTATTTT	CASSVTSGNQALTKDTQYF
TRBJ2-7	.	.	TRBV7-8	TGTGCCAGCAGCCATTCGGTGGGCGAGCAGTACTTC	CASSHSVGEQYF
TRBJ2-6	.	.	TRBV7-3	TGTGCCAGCAGCTCCCGAGGGCGCGGGGCCAACGTCCTGACTTTC	CASSSRGRGANVLTF
TRBJ1-5	.	.	TRBV27	TGTGCCAGCACCAACACCGCAGGAAGCAATCAGCCCCAGCATTTT	CASTNTAGSNQPQHF
TRBJ2-1	.	.	TRBV13	TGTGCCAGCAGCTTAGATGGGGGAAATGAGCAGTTCTTC	CASSLDGGNEQFF
TRBJ2-1	.	.	TRBV19	TGTGCCAGTAGTATAATACTCGAAGGAGAGCAGTTCTTC	CASSIILEGEQFF
TRBJ1-2	once	.	TRBV5-4	TGTGCCAGCAGCTTGGAAGGGGGTTATGGCTACACCTTC	CASSLEGGYGYTF
TRBJ1-1	.	.	TRBV29-1	TGCAGCGTTCGTCCAGGGGACACTGAAGCTTTCTTT	CSVRPGDTEAFF
TRBJ1-3	.	TRBD1	TRBV7-8	TGTGCCAGCAGCTTACCCGGTGGCAGGGGGGACACCATATATTTT	CASSLPGGRGDTIYF
TRBJ2-4	.	.	TRBV21-1	TGTGCCAGCAGCAAAGGGACAGAAACCAAAAACATTCAGTACTTC	CASSKGTETKNIQYF
TRBJ1-5	.	.	TRBV5-1	TGCGCCAGCAGCTTGAACGAATATCAGCCCCAGCATTTT	CASSLNEYQPQHF
TRBJ2-1	once	TRBD2	TRBV25-1	TGTGCCAGCAGTGAATCCCGCCTAGCGGGACCTTACAATGAGCAGTTCTTC	CASSESRLAGPYNEQFF
TRBJ1-5	.	.	TRBV18	TGTGCCAGCTCACCACCAGGGTGGGGATATCAGCCCCAGCATTTT	CASSPPGWGYQPQHF
TRBJ1-4	few	.	TRBV2	TGTGCCAGCAGGACCCAGGGTTGCAATGAAAAACTGTTTTTT	CASRTQGCNEKLFF
TRBJ2-1	few	.	TRBV6-1	TGTGCCAGCCTACCCAACTCCTACAATGAGCAGTTCTTC	CASLPNSYNEQFF
TRBJ2-7	.	TRBD2	TRBV10-3	TGTGCCATCAGTGAGGCGCTAGCGGTACTCCCCCCCGAGCAGTACTTC	CAISEALAVLPPEQYF
TRBJ2-6	many	.	TRBV25-1	TGTGCCAGCAGCTTGACAAGGACGTACTCTGGGGCCAACGTCCTGACTTTC	CASSLTRTYSGANVLTF
TRBJ2-1	.	TRBD2	TRBV7-9	TGTGCCAGCAGCCGGGGCACTAGCGGGGGATCCTACAATGAGCAGTTCTTC	CASSRGTSGGSYNEQFF
TRBJ2-3	.	.	TRBV18	TGTGCCAGCTCACCACCGAATCTCCCAGATACGCAGTATTTT	CASSPPNLPDTQYF
TRBJ1-1	.	.	TRBV5-6	TGTGCCAGCAGCTTCGGGACGGTGGGGGACACTGAAGCTTTCTTT	CASSFGTVGDTEAFF
TRBJ1-3	.	.	TRBV18	TGTGCCAGCTCACCACAGGTCTCTTTTGGAAACACCATATATTTT	CASSPQVSFGNTIYF
TRBJ2-2	.	.	TRBV5-4	TGTGCCAGCAGCTTGGGGGCCAGGACAGAAACCGGGGAGCTGTTTTTT	CASSLGARTETGELFF
TRBJ2-2	.	.	TRBV7-9	TGTGCCAGCAGCGCTTATGGCGGGCTAGCCGGGGAGCTGTTTTTT	CASSAYGGLAGELFF
TRBJ2-1	.	TRBD1	TRBV5-1	TGCGCCAGCAGAAACAGGGGACCCTCCTACAATGAGCAGTTCTTC	CASRNRGPSYNEQFF
TRBJ1-5	.	.	TRBV6-5	TGTGCCAGCAGCACCGGGGTGCAGCCCCAGCATTTT	CASSTGVQPQHF
TRBJ2-7	.	TRBD2	TRBV10-2	TGCGCCAGCAGTGAGTCGAGACTAGCTTCCTACGAGCAGTACTTC	CASSESRLASYEQYF
TRBJ1-4	.	.	TRBV7-9	TGTGCCAGCAGCTTTGACGGGGTGGAACGGGAACTGTTTTTT	CASSFDGVERELFF
TRBJ2-7	.	.	TRBV5-8	TGTGCCAGCAGCCCCGGGTGGCCGGACGAGCAGTACTTC	CASSPGWPDEQYF
TRBJ2-1	.	TRBD2	TRBV14	TGTGCCAGCAGCCTAGGGAACCCCCCCGGAGGAACTAGCGGGAGAATTGAGCAGTTCTTC	CASSLGNPPGGTSGRIEQFF
TRBJ1-1	.	.	TRBV11-2	TGTGCCAGCAGCCCGAGGGACCCCGGGGACACTGAAGCTTTCTTT	CASSPRDPGDTEAFF
TRBJ2-5	.	TRBD2	TRBV25-1	TGTGCCAGCAGTGAAGCGGGAGGGCGAGAGACCCAGTACTTC	CASSEAGGRETQYF
TRBJ2-5	.	TRBD2	TRBV13	TGTGCCAGCAGCAGTAGCGGGAGGGCCGGAACCCAGTACTTC	CASSSSGRAGTQYF
TRBJ2-5	.	.	TRBV21-1	TGTGCCAGCAGCAAATCGGATACCGGGCAGGGGCCCTTTCAAGAGACCCAGTACTTC	CASSKSDTGQGPFQETQYF
TRBJ2-1	.	TRBD2	TRBV28	TGTGCCAGCAGCGGTAGGTTAGCGGGAGTAGGACAGTTCTTC	CASSGRLAGVGQFF
TRBJ2-3	.	.	TRBV2	TGTGCCAGCACTCCGGAACTAACTAGCACAGATACGCAGTATTTT	CASTPELTSTDTQYF
TRBJ2-5	once	.	TRBV27	TGTGCCAGCAGTCCTGGTTCGAGGTTGAGGGAGACCCAGTACTTC	CASSPGSRLRETQYF
TRBJ2-7	.	.	TRBV2	TGTGCCAGCCTCGGGGCAAGCTCCTACGAGCAGTACTTC	CASLGASSYEQYF
TRBJ2-7	.	.	TRBV7-6	TGTGCCAGCAGCTCAGCCCTCGACTACGAGCAGTACTTC	CASSSALDYEQYF
TRBJ1-4	.	.	TRBV6-1	TGTGCCAGCAGTGAACAGGGCGGAGAAAAACTGTTTTTT	CASSEQGGEKLFF
TRBJ1-4	.	TRBD1	TRBV25-1	TGTGCCACACAGGGGAATGAAAAACTGTTTTTT	CATQGNEKLFF
TRBJ2-1	.	.	TRBV2	TGTGCCAGGACTACAGGCGACAATGAGCAGTTCTTC	CARTTGDNEQFF
TRBJ1-5	.	.	TRBV4-1	TGCGCCAGCAGCCCCCGACAGGTGAGCAATCAGCCCCAGCATTTT	CASSPRQVSNQPQHF
TRBJ2-7	few	.	TRBV6-1	TGTGCCAGCAGTGAAATCCACGAGCAGTACTTC	CASSEIHEQYF
TRBJ1-2	.	TRBD1	TRBV4-3	TGCGCCAGCAGCCGGGGACCGGGACAGGCTTTCGAAGGCTACACCTTC	CASSRGPGQAFEGYTF
TRBJ1-2	.	TRBD1	TRBV4-1	TGCGCCAGCAGCGGCCGGGACAGGGTGGGAAGGGTAATCTATGGCTACACCTTC	CASSGRDRVGRVIYGYTF
TRBJ2-2	many	.	TRBV6-4	TGTGCCAGCAGTGAGCAGGGGCAGCTCGGGGAGCTGTTTTTT	CASSEQGQLGELFF
TRBJ2-1	.	.	TRBV11-2	TGTGCCAGCAGCTTATGGGGGGTGATCTACAATGAGCAGTTCTTC	CASSLWGVIYNEQFF
TRBJ2-7	few	TRBD2	TRBV10-3	TGTGCCATCAGTGAGTCAGGACTAGCGGGCCTTTTCTCCTACGAGCAGTACTTC	CAISESGLAGLFSYEQYF
TRBJ1-2	.	.	TRBV5-4	TGTGCCAGCAGCTTGGATCGCTCAGGATACTATGGCTACACCTTC	CASSLDRSGYYGYTF
TRBJ2-5	many	TRBD1	TRBV7-9	TGTGCCAGCAGCTTAGTTCGGACAGGGACGGTGACCCAGTACTTC	CASSLVRTGTVTQYF
TRBJ2-1	.	TRBD2	TRBV7-9	TGTGCCAGCAGCTCCCCGGGACTAGCGGGACACAATGAGCAGTTCTTC	CASSSPGLAGHNEQFF
TRBJ1-1	.	.	TRBV12-2	TGTGCAAGTCGCTTAAGAGGGAGGGCTTTCTTT	CASRLRGRAFF
TRBJ2-2	.	TRBD2	TRBV15	TGTGCCACCAGCACGGCGGGGGCCGGGGAGCTGTTTTTT	CATSTAGAGELFF
TRBJ1-2	.	.	TRBV10-2	TGCGCCAGCAGTGAGACGAGTCGGGGGACGCGAGGCTACACCTTC	CASSETSRGTRGYTF
TRBJ1-1	.	.	TRBV14	TGTGCCAGCAGGCTAATGGGTTCCCCGAACACTGAAGCTTTCTTT	CASRLMGSPNTEAFF
TRBJ2-1	.	.	TRBV4-3	TGCGCCAGCAGCCAAGAAACCTCCCTATCATACAATGAGCAGTTCTTC	CASSQETSLSYNEQFF
TRBJ1-3	.	.	TRBV15	TGTGCCACCAGCGCCCAGTGGGGGCAGAGCTCTGGAAACACCATATATTTT	CATSAQWGQSSGNTIYF
TRBJ1-1	.	.	TRBV7-7	TGTGCCAGCAGCTCGTCATACCGGTATCCGGGCGGCATGAACACTGAAGCTTTCTTT	CASSSSYRYPGGMNTEAFF
TRBJ2-7	.	.	TRBV20-1	TGCAGTAACAGGGACTACCACGAGCAGTACTTC	CSNRDYHEQYF